Below are 9 T cell receptor beta chains sequenced from a single sample in a study of T cell responses to AZD1222 COVID-19 vaccine (dated by TCRdb to about 2021). Reading the label with the study, this specimen's time point is: baseline before first vaccination. Library generation was performed with the immunoSEQ multiplex PCR assay. Not all clones reach the TCRdb copy of this immuneACCESS table, which keeps in-frame sequences only. Checked studies attribute under half of the gap to unresolved V genes and leave the rest unexplained. This sample is represented by 150,000 to 180,000 clones; 88% of them were singletons. Around 3% of the sample goes to the ten largest clones. The input for sequencing was peripheral blood, taken on day 0 of AZD1222 vaccination. The receptors were gathered from an adult in good health.

The chain combines TRBV18 with TRBJ1-6, with D possibly matching TRBD1 (6 bases). Germline V gives CDR1 KGHSH, CDR2 LQKENI. CDR3 length: 14 residues. Trimming removed 5 bases from V and 10 bases from J, with 15 bases in between. The CDR3 reads CASSDQGIGSPLHF. The CDR3 DNA reads as TGTGCCAGCTCAGACCAGGGGATTGGCTCACCCCTCCACTTT.

This chain joins TRBV9 and TRBJ1-4; D call uncertain. CDR3 length equals 15 residues. Between the trimmed V and J ends, which lost 4 bases and 8 bases, there was a span of 18 bases. Germline V CDR1 and CDR2: SGDLS, YYNGEE. The CDR3 here is CASSPQERTAEKLFF. The CDR3 DNA follows: TGTGCCAGCAGCCCCCAAGAACGTACCGCGGAAAAACTGTTTTTT.

The rearrangement links TRBV4-3 to TRBJ2-3; D is possibly TRBD2 (5 bases). V lost 1 base, J lost 2 bases, and 16 bases lay in between. Germline loops: CDR1 LGHNA, CDR2 YSLEER. The CDR3 is 17 amino acids. The CDR3 sequence: CASSQVATAGATDTQYF. The CDR3 DNA is TGCGCCAGCAGCCAAGTGGCCACGGCGGGCGCCACAGATACGCAGTATTTT.

The rearrangement uses TRBV19 and TRBJ1-2; D remains ambiguous. The CDR3 runs 12 residues. Germline V lookup: CDR1 LNHDA, CDR2 SQIVND (reference sequence). V was trimmed by 5 bases and J by 4 bases, leaving 8 bases between them. DNA for the CDR3: TGTGCCAGTAGTCCCGACACCTATGGCTACACCTTC. Residues: CASSPDTYGYTF.

The chain carries TRBV2 and TRBJ2-7; possible D gene TRBD2, 5 bases. There are 13 residues in the CDR3. V lost 3 bases, J lost 7 bases, and 13 bases lay in between. CDR1 and CDR2 from the germline V gene are SNHLY and FYNNEI. CDR3 residues: CASSEVTRGEQYF. The CDR3 bases are TGTGCCAGCAGTGAGGTGACGCGAGGGGAGCAGTACTTC. Full variable domain (outside the CDR3, taken from reference TRBV2 and TRBJ2-7): EPEVTQTPSHQVTQMGQEVILRCVPISNHLYFYWYRQILGQKVEFLVSFYNNEISEKSEIFDDQFSVERPDGSNFTLKIRSTKLEDSAMYFCASSEVTRGEQYFGPGTRLTVT.

Note on this clone: This sample includes further DNA sequences coding for the same CDR3. The gene calls are TRBV5-6 and TRBJ2-7; the match to TRBD2 covers 11 bases. V was pared by 1 base and J by 3 bases, with 0 bases of the junction left unmatched. This CDR3 has 14 residues. Germline V gene sequence: CDR1 SGHDT, CDR2 YYEEEE. CDR3 region: CASSLLAGGYEQYF. DNA for the CDR3: TGTGCCAGCAGCTTGCTAGCGGGGGGCTACGAGCAGTACTTC.

This chain uses TRBV2 with TRBJ1-1; D uncertain. This CDR3 is 12 amino acids long. Looked up from germline, CDR1 is SNHLY and CDR2 is FYNNEI. The germline V and J ends were trimmed by 4 bases and 7 bases, with 10 bases remaining between them. The CDR3 loop reads CASSGGLGEAFF. CDR3 nucleotide sequence: TGTGCCAGCAGTGGGGGTTTGGGTGAAGCTTTCTTT. The full variable domain, completed using reference TRBV2 and TRBJ1-1, is EPEVTQTPSHQVTQMGQEVILRCVPISNHLYFYWYRQILGQKVEFLVSFYNNEISEKSEIFDDQFSVERPDGSNFTLKIRSTKLEDSAMYFCASSGGLGEAFFGQGTRLTVV.

J is TRBJ1-1 and V is TRBV6-1, with D perhaps matching TRBD1 (6 bases). Deletions cut 6 bases from V and 2 bases from J, with 16 bases between. The germline CDR1 and CDR2 sequences are MNHNS and SASEGT. The CDR3 loop spans 15 amino acids. CDR3: CASRTDRRRNTEAFF. The DNA of the CDR3 is TGTGCCAGCAGAACAGACAGGCGACGAAACACTGAAGCTTTCTTT.

The chain carries TRBV7-9 and TRBJ1-1; TRBD1 agrees at 10 bases. This CDR3 comprises 15 residues. Trimming took 5 bases from V and 2 from J; bases not matched to a gene: 5. The germline CDR1 and CDR2 sequences are SEHNR and FQNEAQ (reference sequence). CDR3 protein: CASSADRGANTEAFF. CDR3 nucleotides: TGTGCCAGCAGCGCGGACAGGGGGGCCAACACTGAAGCTTTCTTT.